These T cell receptor beta chains were read from a single sample in a study of neurological immune-mediated disorders. A single record per CDR3 protein comes from TCRdb applying MiXCR to the 5' RACE reads. The sample shows 15,000 to 20,000 distinct CDR3 sequences, under 35% of them seen only once. Sequences were obtained from PBMCs. The receptors originated from a man aged 45-65 years with HTLV-1-associated myelopathy (HAM/TSP). CDR3s include the opening cysteine and the closing phenylalanine or tryptophan.

V gene	J gene	CDR3 protein
TRBV5-1	TRBJ2-7	CASSSRDRGRDEQYF
TRBV18	TRBJ2-3	CASSFGLASTDTQYF
TRBV20-1	TRBJ1-2	CSADSTRKANYGYTF
TRBV5-6	TRBJ2-3	CASSPEPGTDTQYF
TRBV3-1	TRBJ2-6	CASSQLAGANVLTF
TRBV6-5	TRBJ2-3	CANSYSMGGRLEDTQYF
TRBV5-1	TRBJ2-5	CASSPGTLGETQYF
TRBV5-1	TRBJ1-1	CASSLVIPGGNTEAFF
TRBV20-1	TRBJ1-2	CSARKDGYTF
TRBV5-1	TRBJ1-1	CASSLLGSGTEAFF
TRBV20-1	TRBJ2-7	CSARVPRVHEQYF
TRBV5-1	TRBJ2-7	CASSPDRARYEQYF
TRBV20-1	TRBJ2-5	CSARPFPGLAGEAQETQYF
TRBV5-6	TRBJ1-1	CASSGRHEMNTEAFF
TRBV27	TRBJ2-7	CASSAGDKAYEQYF
TRBV20-1	TRBJ1-1	CSASSGNTEAFF
TRBV16	TRBJ1-2	CASSQSTGNYGYTF
TRBV19	TRBJ1-1	CASILGQGFPEAFF
TRBV29-1	TRBJ1-4	CSVATSTNEKLFF
TRBV6-8	TRBJ2-5	CASSYSPGGEETQYF
TRBV12-3/TRBV12-4	TRBJ1-1	CASSRGANRVLNTEAFF
TRBV10-1	TRBJ1-3	CASSESRVSGNTIYF
TRBV20-1	TRBJ1-5	CSARAGPDNQPQHF
TRBV14	TRBJ1-1	CASSGQGRAFF
TRBV5-1	TRBJ1-3	CASSLGVGSTGVSTIYF
TRBV30	TRBJ1-5	CAWSAADRSLPQHF
TRBV12-3/TRBV12-4	TRBJ2-5	CASRDRGGETQYF
TRBV7-2	TRBJ2-1	CASTGRGDEQFF
TRBV19	TRBJ1-5	CASQPGQGNQPQHF
TRBV5-1	TRBJ2-7	CASSLKLRHSYEQYF
TRBV5-5	TRBJ2-3	CASSPGLAGGKDTQYF
TRBV20-1	TRBJ2-7	CSATTRQGREQYF
TRBV9	TRBJ1-1	CASSVSVNTEAFF
TRBV20-1	TRBJ2-2	CSARGGLNTGELFF
TRBV5-5	TRBJ1-5	CASSPWTGVSRNQPQHF
TRBV27	TRBJ1-1	CASSRGTEAFF
TRBV6-5	TRBJ2-3	CASSYTGGIADTQYF
TRBV20-1	TRBJ2-1	CSGRGKHNEQFF
TRBV11-2	TRBJ2-1	CASSFLTGVEQFF
TRBV7-2	TRBJ1-2	CASSLLGPNRGHGYTF
TRBV12-3/TRBV12-4	TRBJ1-5	CASSRQGRGDQPQHF
TRBV5-1	TRBJ2-7	CASSEPGLAGEQYF
TRBV12-3/TRBV12-4	TRBJ2-2	CASSLETSGKAYRAGELFF
TRBV5-1	TRBJ2-1	CASSLRGAHEQFF
TRBV30	TRBJ2-1	CTWSTPHSGSTYNEQFF
TRBV5-5	TRBJ2-1	CASSPDRGNEQFF
TRBV14	TRBJ1-2	CASSQDYSYGYTF
TRBV3-1	TRBJ2-1	CASSHGNEQFF
TRBV20-1	TRBJ2-1	CSARRRQTSYNEQFF
TRBV7-2	TRBJ1-1	CASSLAGRPAFF
TRBV5-1	TRBJ2-5	CASRPTSAQETQYF
TRBV7-9	TRBJ2-7	CASSLRKHPYEQYF
TRBV20-1	TRBJ2-5	CSAFPGGGETQYF
TRBV5-1	TRBJ2-1	CASSPQGLGSYNEQFF
TRBV5-1	TRBJ2-1	CASSLGRGAYNEQFF